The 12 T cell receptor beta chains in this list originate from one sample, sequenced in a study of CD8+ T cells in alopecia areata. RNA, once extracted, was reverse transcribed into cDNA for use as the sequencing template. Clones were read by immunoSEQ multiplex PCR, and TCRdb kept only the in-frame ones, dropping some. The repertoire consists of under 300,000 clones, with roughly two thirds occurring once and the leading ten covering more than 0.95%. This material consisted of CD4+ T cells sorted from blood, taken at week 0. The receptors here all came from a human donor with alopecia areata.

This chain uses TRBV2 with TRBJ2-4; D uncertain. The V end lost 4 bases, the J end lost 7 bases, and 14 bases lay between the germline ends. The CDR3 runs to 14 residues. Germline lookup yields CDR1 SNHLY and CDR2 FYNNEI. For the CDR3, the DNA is TGTGCCAGCAGTGGGTCTAGAATCCGCAACATTCAGTACTTC. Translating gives CASSGSRIRNIQYF.

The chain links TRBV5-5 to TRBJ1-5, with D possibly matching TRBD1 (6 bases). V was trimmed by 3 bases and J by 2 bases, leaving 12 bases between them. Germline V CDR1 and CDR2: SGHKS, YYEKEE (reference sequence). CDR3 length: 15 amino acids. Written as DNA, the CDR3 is TGTGCCAGCAGCTACAGGGATGCGGGCAATCAGCCCCAGCATTTT. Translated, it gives CASSYRDAGNQPQHF.

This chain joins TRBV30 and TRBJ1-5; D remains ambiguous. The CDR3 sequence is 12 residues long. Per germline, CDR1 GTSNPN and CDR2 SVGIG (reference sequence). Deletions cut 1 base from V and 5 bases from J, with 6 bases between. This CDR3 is CAWSGWDQPQHF. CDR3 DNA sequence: TGTGCCTGGAGTGGGTGGGATCAGCCCCAGCATTTT.

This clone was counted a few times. Here the CDR3 DNA reads TGTGCCAGCAGGCCGACGACAGGTCAGCCCCAGCATTTT. Amino acid sequence: CASRPTTGQPQHF. The chain recombines TRBV6-5 with TRBJ1-5, with D tentatively TRBD1 (6 bases). Germline CDR1 reads MNHEY; CDR2 reads SVGAGI. V was clipped by 6 bases and J by 6 bases, with 12 bases between them. CDR3 length: 13 residues.

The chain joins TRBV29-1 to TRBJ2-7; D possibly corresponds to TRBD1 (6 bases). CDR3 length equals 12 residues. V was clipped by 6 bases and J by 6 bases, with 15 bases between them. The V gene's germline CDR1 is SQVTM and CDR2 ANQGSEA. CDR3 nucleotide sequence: TGCAGCGTCGGACAGCCTAGGAGCGAGCAGTACTTC. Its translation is CSVGQPRSEQYF.

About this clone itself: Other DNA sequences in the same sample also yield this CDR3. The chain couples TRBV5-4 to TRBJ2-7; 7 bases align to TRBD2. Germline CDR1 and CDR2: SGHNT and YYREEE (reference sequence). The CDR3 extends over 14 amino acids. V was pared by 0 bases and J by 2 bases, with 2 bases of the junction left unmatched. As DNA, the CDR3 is TGTGCCAGCAGCTTGGGCGGGGGTACCTACGAGCAGTACTTC. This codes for CASSLGGGTYEQYF.

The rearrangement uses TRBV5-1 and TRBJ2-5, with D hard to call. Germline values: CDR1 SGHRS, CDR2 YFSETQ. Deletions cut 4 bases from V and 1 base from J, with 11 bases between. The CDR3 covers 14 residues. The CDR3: CASSHGFVQETQYF. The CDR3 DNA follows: TGCGCCAGCAGCCACGGGTTCGTCCAAGAGACCCAGTACTTC.

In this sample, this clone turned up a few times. CDR3 protein: CAWTVGVGEQYF. The CDR3 DNA is TGTGCCTGGACTGTAGGGGTAGGCGAGCAGTACTTC. V is TRBV30 and J is TRBJ2-7, with D perhaps matching TRBD1 (5 bases). The germline V and J ends were trimmed by 4 bases and 6 bases, with 13 bases remaining between them. The CDR3 runs 12 residues. CDR1 and CDR2 (germline): GTSNPN, SVGIG (reference sequence).

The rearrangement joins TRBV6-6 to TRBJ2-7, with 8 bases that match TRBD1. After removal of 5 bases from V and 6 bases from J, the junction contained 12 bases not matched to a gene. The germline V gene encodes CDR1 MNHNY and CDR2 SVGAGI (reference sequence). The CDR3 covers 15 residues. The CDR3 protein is CASSPHDRGISEQYF. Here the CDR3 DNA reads TGTGCCAGCAGTCCCCACGACAGGGGCATAAGCGAGCAGTACTTC.

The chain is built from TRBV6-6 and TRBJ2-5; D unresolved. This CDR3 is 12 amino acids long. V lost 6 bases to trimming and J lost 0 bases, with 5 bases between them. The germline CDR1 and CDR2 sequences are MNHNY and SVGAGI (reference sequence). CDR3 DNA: TGTGCCAGCAGCCCAAACCAAGAGACCCAGTACTTC. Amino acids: CASSPNQETQYF.

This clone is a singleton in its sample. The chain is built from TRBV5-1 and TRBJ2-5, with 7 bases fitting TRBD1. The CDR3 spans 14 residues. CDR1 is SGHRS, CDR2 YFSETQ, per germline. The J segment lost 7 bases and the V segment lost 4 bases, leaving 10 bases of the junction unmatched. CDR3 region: CASSNGQAAGTQYF. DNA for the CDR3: TGCGCCAGCAGCAACGGACAGGCCGCGGGGACCCAGTACTTC.

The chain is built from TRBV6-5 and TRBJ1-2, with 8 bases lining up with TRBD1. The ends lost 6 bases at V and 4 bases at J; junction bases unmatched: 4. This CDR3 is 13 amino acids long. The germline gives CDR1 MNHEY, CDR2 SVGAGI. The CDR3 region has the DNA TGTGCCAGCAGCGTCACAGGGGGCTATGGCTACACCTTC. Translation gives CASSVTGGYGYTF.